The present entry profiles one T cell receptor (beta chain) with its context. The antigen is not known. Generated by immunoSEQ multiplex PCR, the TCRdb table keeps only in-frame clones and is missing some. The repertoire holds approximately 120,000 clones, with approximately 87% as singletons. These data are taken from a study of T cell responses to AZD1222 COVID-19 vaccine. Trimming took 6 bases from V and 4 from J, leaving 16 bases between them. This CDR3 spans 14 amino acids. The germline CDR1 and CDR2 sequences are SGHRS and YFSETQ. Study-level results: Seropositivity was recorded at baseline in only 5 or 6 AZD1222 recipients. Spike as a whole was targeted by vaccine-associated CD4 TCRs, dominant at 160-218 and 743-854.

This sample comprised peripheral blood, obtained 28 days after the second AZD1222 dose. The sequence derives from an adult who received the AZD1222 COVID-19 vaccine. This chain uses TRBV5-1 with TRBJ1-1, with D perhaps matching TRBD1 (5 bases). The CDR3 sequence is CASTERGASTEAFF. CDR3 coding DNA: TGCGCCAGCACGGAACGAGGGGCGAGCACTGAAGCTTTCTTT.